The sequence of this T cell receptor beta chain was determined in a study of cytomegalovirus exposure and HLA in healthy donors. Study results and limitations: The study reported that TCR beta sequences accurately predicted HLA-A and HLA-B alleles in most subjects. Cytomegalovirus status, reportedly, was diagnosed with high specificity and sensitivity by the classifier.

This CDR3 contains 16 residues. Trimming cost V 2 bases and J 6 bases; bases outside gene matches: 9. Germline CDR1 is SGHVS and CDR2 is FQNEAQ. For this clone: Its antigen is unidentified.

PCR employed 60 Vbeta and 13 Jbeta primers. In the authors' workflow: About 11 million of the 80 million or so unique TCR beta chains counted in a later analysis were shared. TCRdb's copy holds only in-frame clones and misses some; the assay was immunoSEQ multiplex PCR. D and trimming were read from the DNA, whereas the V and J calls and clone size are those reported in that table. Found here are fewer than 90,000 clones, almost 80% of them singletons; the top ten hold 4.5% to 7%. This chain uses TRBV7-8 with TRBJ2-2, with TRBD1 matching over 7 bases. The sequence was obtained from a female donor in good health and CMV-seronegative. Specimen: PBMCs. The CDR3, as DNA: TGTGCCAGCAGCTTAAGCGAACAGGGGATTGCCGGGGAGCTGTTTTTT. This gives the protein CASSLSEQGIAGELFF.